At least ten counts were recorded for the clone carrying this TCR beta chain. This sample was taken from a study of blood T cells in healthy people across ages. Primed by a sample-barcoded 5' primer and a J-beta primer mix, a second PCR proceeded for roughly 6 to 12 cycles. A tag from a template-switch adaptor with 12 random nucleotides marked each cDNA molecule. From the 5' RACE reads, TCRdb called clonotypes with MiXCR, one entry per CDR3 protein. This repertoire shows about 1,500,000 distinct CDR3 sequences, about 28% found once; its top ten account for about 8%. Germline V CDR1 and CDR2: DFQATT, SNEGSKA (reference sequence). Unmatched junction bases numbered 8, after V lost 3 bases and J lost 7 bases. The CDR3 has 16 amino acids.

Sequences were obtained from blood. The clonotype comes from a woman aged 25 to 39 in good health. V is TRBV20-1 and J is TRBJ2-3; 15 positions match TRBD2. The CDR3 loop is CSARVGTSGGKNTQYF. CDR3 coding DNA: TGCAGTGCTAGGGTTGGGACTAGCGGGGGGAAAAATACGCAGTATTTT.